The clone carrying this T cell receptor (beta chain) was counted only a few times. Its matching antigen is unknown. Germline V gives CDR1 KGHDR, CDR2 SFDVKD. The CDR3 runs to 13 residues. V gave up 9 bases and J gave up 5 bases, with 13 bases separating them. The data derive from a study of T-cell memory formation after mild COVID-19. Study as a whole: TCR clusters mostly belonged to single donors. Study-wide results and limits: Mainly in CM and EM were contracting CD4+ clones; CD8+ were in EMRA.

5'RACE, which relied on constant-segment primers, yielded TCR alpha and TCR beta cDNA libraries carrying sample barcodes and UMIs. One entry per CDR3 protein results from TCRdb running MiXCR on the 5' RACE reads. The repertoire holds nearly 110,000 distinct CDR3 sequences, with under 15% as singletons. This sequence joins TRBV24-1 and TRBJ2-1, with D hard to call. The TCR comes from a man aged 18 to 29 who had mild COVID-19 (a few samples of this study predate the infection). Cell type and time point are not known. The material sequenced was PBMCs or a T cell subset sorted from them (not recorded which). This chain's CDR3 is CATGSTENNEQFF. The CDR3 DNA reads TGTGCCACCGGCTCAACAGAAAACAATGAGCAGTTCTTC.